This TCR beta chain stems from a study of control samples from healthy donors and cancer patients. The ends were cut back, 5 bases at V and 6 bases at J, with 23 bases in the middle. CDR1 SGHTA and CDR2 FQGNSA come from the germline V gene. The CDR3 sequence is 16 residues long. Assay used: immunoSEQ multiplex PCR; TCRdb lists only in-frame clones, some missing. Of about 130,000 clones in the sample, 92% were seen once. Sequencing input: blood. V gene TRBV7-2 combines with J gene TRBJ2-7; a possible D gene is TRBD1 (6 bases). This clonotype originated in a woman aged 45-59 years in good health. CDR3 coding DNA: TGTGCCAGCAGCCCGACGTCCGGGACAACCGGATCCGAGCAGTACTTC. This gives the protein CASSPTSGTTGSEQYF.